This TCR beta chain was sequenced for a study of cytomegalovirus exposure and HLA in healthy donors. Whole-study findings and limits: Further analysis, carried out later, found HLA-associated TCR beta chains more clonally expanded than equally common other chains. Sequencing had likely introduced a cluster of highly shared sequence variants as an artifact. TCR beta sequences reportedly predicted most subjects' HLA-A and HLA-B alleles accurately. Productive rates of about 87% or about 30% were seen for most TCR beta V segments in an earlier analysis.

Both 60 Vbeta primers and 13 Jbeta primers went into the PCR. TCRdb's copy holds only in-frame clones and misses some; the assay was immunoSEQ multiplex PCR. The sample carries 85,000 to 100,000 clones, about 89% recorded once. Remarks on this clone: Its matching antigen is unknown.

The sequenced sample was PBMCs. This clonotype was sampled from a man aged 25 to 40 in good health and CMV-seropositive.

The CDR3 sequence is CASSLVGRDGSYEQYF. CDR3 in DNA: TGTGCCAGCAGCTTAGTTGGCAGGGATGGTTCCTACGAGCAGTACTTC. The chain links TRBV11-1 to TRBJ2-7; D is perhaps TRBD1 (5 bases). This CDR3 comprises 16 residues. CDR1 and CDR2 (germline): SGHAT, FQDESV (reference sequence). The ends were cut back, 1 base at V and 1 base at J, with 14 bases in the middle. Based on the CDR3 plus reference TRBV11-1 and TRBJ2-7, the full variable domain is EAEVAQSPRYKITEKSQAVAFWCDPISGHATLYWYRQILGQGPELLVQFQDESVVDDSQLPKDRFSAERLKGVDSTLKIQPAELGDSAMYLCASSLVGRDGSYEQYFGPGTRLTVT.